The 23 T cell receptor beta chains below all came from one sample that was sequenced in a study of blood T cell repertoires in COVID-19. Here immunoSEQ multiplex PCR was the method, and the copy in TCRdb shows in-frame clones only, minus some. The sample holds about 230,000 clones, around 85% seen once. Sequencing used PBMCs or T cells enriched from blood (not recorded which). The origin of the receptors is a woman aged 50 to 60 in a cohort exposed to, infected with or recovered from COVID-19 (not recorded which).

The V gene is TRBV3-1 (or the pseudogene TRBV3-2), the J gene TRBJ2-2; 7 bases are shared with TRBD1. The V gene end was trimmed by 5 bases and the J gene end by 6 bases; junction bases not matched to a gene: 12. The CDR3 has 16 amino acids. Germline V CDR1 and CDR2: LGHDT, YNNKEL (reference sequence). The CDR3 protein is CASSNSFTGVPGELFF. CDR3 DNA sequence: TGTGCCAGCAGCAACTCTTTCACAGGGGTTCCCGGGGAGCTGTTTTTT.

This rearrangement joins TRBV5-6 to TRBJ1-1, with TRBD1 identical over 8 bases. The junction had 7 bases not matched to a gene; V was cut back by 4 bases and J by 11 bases. CDR3 length equals 12 residues. Germline V lookup: CDR1 SGHDT, CDR2 YYEEEE. CDR3 bases: TGTGCCAGCAGCACGGGGGACAGGTTGGCTTTCTTT. This encodes CASSTGDRLAFF. Combining the CDR3 with reference TRBV5-6 and TRBJ1-1 gives the whole variable domain DAGVTQSPTHLIKTRGQQVTLRCSPKSGHDTVSWYQQALGQGPQFIFQYYEEEERQRGNFPDRFSGHQFPNYSSELNVNALLLGDSALYLCASSTGDRLAFFGQGTRLTVV.

The rearrangement uses TRBV5-8 and TRBJ1-1; a weak D match, TRBD1 (5 bases). CDR3 length equals 11 residues. With 5 bases removed from V and 6 bases from J, the gap between germline ends came to 8 bases. Germline V CDR1 and CDR2: SGHTS, YDEGEE. The CDR3 DNA sequence: TGTGCCAGCAGGGCCAGGGCTGAAGCTTTCTTT. Translated: CASRARAEAFF.

The J gene is TRBJ2-5, the V gene TRBV9; the match to TRBD2 covers 9 bases. Germline V CDR1 and CDR2: SGDLS, YYNGEE. The CDR3 extends over 17 amino acids. The V gene end was trimmed by 0 bases and the J gene end by 0 bases; junction bases not matched to a gene: 6. The CDR3: CASSVGGSGGYQETQYF. The CDR3 DNA sequence: TGTGCCAGCAGCGTAGGTGGGAGCGGGGGGTACCAAGAGACCCAGTACTTC.

The chain employs TRBV30 and TRBJ2-7; 8 bases fit TRBD1. Germline V gene sequence: CDR1 GTSNPN, CDR2 SVGIG (reference sequence). The CDR3 totals 14 residues. V shed 0 bases, J shed 6 bases, and the junction held 7 bases outside the gene matches. In DNA, the CDR3 is TGTGCCTGGAGTGTTTCAGGGGGCTTGGTCGAGCAGTACTTC. Its translation is CAWSVSGGLVEQYF. Full variable domain (outside the CDR3, taken from reference TRBV30 and TRBJ2-7): SQTIHQWPATLVQPVGSPLSLECTVEGTSNPNLYWYRQAAGRGLQLLFYSVGIGQISSEVPQNLSASRPQDRQFILSSKKLLLSDSGFYLCAWSVSGGLVEQYFGPGTRLTVT.

The rearrangement uses TRBV9 and TRBJ2-4; D unresolved. The CDR3 spans 16 residues. Germline V gives CDR1 SGDLS, CDR2 YYNGEE. V lost 2 bases to trimming and J lost 0 bases, with 12 bases between them. CDR3 protein: CASSVKLTLAKNIQYF. DNA of the CDR3: TGTGCCAGCAGCGTGAAATTGACTTTAGCCAAAAACATTCAGTACTTC.

This sequence joins TRBV27 and TRBJ1-1, with TRBD1 matching 8 bases. CDR1 and CDR2 (germline): MNHEY, SMNVEV (reference sequence). The CDR3 contains 16 residues. The J segment lost 1 base and the V segment lost 0 bases, leaving 4 bases of the junction unmatched. CDR3 bases: TGTGCCAGCAGTTTATCGTCCCAGGGGGCGAACACTGAAGCTTTCTTT. Protein sequence: CASSLSSQGANTEAFF.

The chain recombines TRBV18 with TRBJ1-6; possible D gene TRBD1, 5 bases. The CDR3 spans 13 residues. Deletions cut 6 bases from V and 7 bases from J, with 10 bases between. The V gene's germline CDR1 is KGHSH and CDR2 LQKENI. The CDR3 DNA follows: TGTGCCAGCTCCCCAAACAGGAATTCACCCCTCCACTTT. This codes for CASSPNRNSPLHF.

V and J are TRBV9 and TRBJ2-7, with 10 positions matching TRBD1. The CDR3 totals 13 residues. Germline loops: CDR1 SGDLS, CDR2 YYNGEE. J lost 7 bases, V lost 0 bases, and 1 base had no gene match. CDR3 loop: CASSVGTGGEQYF. CDR3 in DNA: TGTGCCAGCAGCGTAGGGACAGGGGGTGAGCAGTACTTC.

This clone was recorded once. This sequence joins TRBV7-8 and TRBJ1-1; a possible D gene is TRBD1 (5 bases). This CDR3 has 15 residues. The germline V gene encodes CDR1 SGHVS and CDR2 FQNEAQ. The germline V and J ends were trimmed by 3 bases and 2 bases, with 13 bases remaining between them. The CDR3 region is CASSFGRGLNTEAFF. The CDR3 DNA is TGTGCCAGCAGCTTCGGGCGGGGCCTAAACACTGAAGCTTTCTTT. Based on the CDR3 plus reference TRBV7-8 and TRBJ1-1, the full variable domain is GAGVSQSPRYKVAKRGQDVALRCDPISGHVSLFWYQQALGQGPEFLTYFQNEAQLDKSGLPSDRFFAERPEGSVSTLKIQRTQQEDSAVYLCASSFGRGLNTEAFFGQGTRLTVV.

This sequence joins TRBV6-2 or TRBV6-3 and TRBJ1-4; D not certain. V lost 0 bases to trimming and J lost 1 base, with 21 bases between them. This CDR3 has 20 residues. CDR1 and CDR2 (germline): MNHEY, SVGEGT. CDR3 protein: CASSYSEAVARSLTNEKLFF. DNA of the CDR3: TGTGCCAGCAGTTACTCAGAGGCTGTGGCGAGGTCCTTAACTAATGAAAAACTGTTTTTT.

This clone was detected once. The chain is built from TRBV27 and TRBJ2-1, with D unclear. The CDR3 has 16 amino acids. The germline V gene has CDR1 MNHEY and CDR2 SMNVEV (reference sequence). V was shortened by 2 bases and J by 7 bases, with 18 bases between the two germline ends. CDR3 amino acids: CASSLIRAEALNEQFF. CDR3 coding DNA: TGTGCCAGCAGTTTAATTCGCGCGGAAGCATTGAATGAGCAGTTCTTC.

The chain recombines TRBV19 with TRBJ2-7; 10 nucleotides agree with TRBD1. This CDR3 spans 15 amino acids. The germline CDR1 and CDR2 sequences are LNHDA and SQIVND (reference sequence). The V segment lost 1 base and the J segment 3 bases; nucleotides outside the gene matches: 3. The DNA for the CDR3 is TGTGCCAGTAGTATAGCCGGACAGGGGGGCTACGAGCAGTACTTC. The encoded protein is CASSIAGQGGYEQYF.

The chain joins TRBV7-9 to TRBJ1-5; D unresolved. This CDR3 has 13 residues. V lost 5 bases, J lost 6 bases, and 11 bases lay in between. The germline V gene has CDR1 SEHNR and CDR2 FQNEAQ (reference sequence). CDR3 bases: TGTGCCAGCAGCCCAGAGGGTGGTCAGCCCCAGCATTTT. This translates into CASSPEGGQPQHF.

On this clone itself: Within the sample, other DNA sequences also encode this same CDR3. J is TRBJ1-5 and V is TRBV6-2 or TRBV6-3, with 7 bases lining up with TRBD1. Germline V CDR1 and CDR2: MNHEY, SVGEGT. The V gene end was trimmed by 2 bases and the J gene end by 4 bases; junction bases not matched to a gene: 2. CDR3 length: 14 residues. The CDR3: CASSYRQGNQPQHF. The CDR3 DNA is TGTGCCAGCAGTTACCGACAGGGAAATCAGCCCCAGCATTTT.

The V and J genes are TRBV4-3 and TRBJ1-2; TRBD1 is a possible D gene (5 bases). The CDR3 is 17 residues long. Germline V CDR1 and CDR2: LGHNA, YSLEER. Trimming stripped 0 bases from V and 6 bases from J, with 20 bases between. CDR3 DNA sequence: TGCGCCAGCAGCCAAGAAGGGATCAGGGCAGGTAGTAATGGCTACACCTTC. Translation gives CASSQEGIRAGSNGYTF.

V is TRBV7-2 and J is TRBJ2-3; 12 nucleotides agree with TRBD2. In germline, CDR1 is SGHTA, CDR2 FQGNSA. The CDR3 runs to 18 residues. With V trimmed by 5 bases and J by 4 bases, 13 bases remained unmatched. The CDR3 reads CASSRRLAGERPPDTQYF. DNA of the CDR3: TGTGCCAGCAGCCGGAGACTAGCGGGGGAACGGCCCCCAGATACGCAGTATTTT.

This clone came up a few times. The CDR3 here is CASSFTGQGAGEQYF. The CDR3 DNA reads as TGTGCCAGCAGCTTTACGGGACAGGGGGCAGGGGAGCAGTACTTC. The V and J genes are TRBV7-8 and TRBJ2-7; 12 positions agree with TRBD1. The CDR3 consists of 15 residues. V was pared by 3 bases and J by 7 bases, with 7 bases of the junction left unmatched. Germline V CDR1 and CDR2: SGHVS, FQNEAQ.

This rearrangement joins TRBV19 to TRBJ1-4, with D unresolved. V shed 7 bases and J shed 6 bases, with 15 bases lying between them. CDR3 length equals 14 residues. Germline V gene sequence: CDR1 LNHDA, CDR2 SQIVND (reference sequence). CDR3 in DNA: TGTGCCAGTAAAAGAATCTCCGGGGATGAAAAACTGTTTTTT. As protein: CASKRISGDEKLFF.

This chain connects TRBV6-2 or TRBV6-3 to TRBJ1-3; D is ambiguous. The germline V and J ends were trimmed by 0 bases and 0 bases, with 15 bases remaining between them. The germline V gene encodes CDR1 MNHEY and CDR2 SVGEGT. This CDR3 spans 18 amino acids. In DNA, the CDR3 is TGTGCCAGCAGTTACTCGAGCGGGGAAGTGGCCTCTGGAAACACCATATATTTT. Translating it yields CASSYSSGEVASGNTIYF.

V is TRBV11-3 and J is TRBJ2-7; TRBD2 matches 7 bases. The germline V gene encodes CDR1 SGHNT and CDR2 YENEEA. CDR3 length equals 16 residues. Trimming at V came to 4 bases and at J to 6 bases, leaving 15 bases not matched to a gene. This chain's CDR3 is CASSSGNPAGRSEQYF. CDR3 coding DNA: TGTGCCAGCAGCTCAGGGAATCCAGCGGGGAGGTCCGAGCAGTACTTC.

The V call is TRBV6-5, the J call TRBJ1-1; maybe TRBD1 (5 bases). This CDR3 contains 13 residues. Trimming shortened V by 6 bases and J by 4 bases, and 12 bases separated the two germline ends. Per the germline V gene, CDR1 is MNHEY and CDR2 is SVGAGI. The CDR3 bases are TGTGCCAGCAGGGGGGAGGGAGGCACTGAAGCTTTCTTT. Translated: CASRGEGGTEAFF.

The genes are TRBV18 and TRBJ1-6; 10 bases match TRBD1. With V trimmed by 3 bases and J by 10 bases, 0 bases remained unmatched. The CDR3 consists of 13 residues. Germline CDR1 KGHSH, CDR2 LQKENI. CDR3 sequence: CASSPGQGSPLHF. DNA for the CDR3: TGTGCCAGCTCACCGGGACAGGGGTCACCCCTCCACTTT. The full variable domain, its missing parts supplied by reference TRBV18 and TRBJ1-6, is NAGVMQNPRHLVRRRGQEARLRCSPMKGHSHVYWYRQLPEEGLKFMVYLQKENIIDESGMPKERFSAEFPKEGPSILRIQQVVRGDSAAYFCASSPGQGSPLHFGNGTRLTVT.